These T cell receptor beta chains were read from a single sample in a study of blood T cell repertoires in COVID-19. Assay: immunoSEQ multiplex PCR; the TCRdb copy retains only in-frame clones and omits some. The sample consists of 100,000 to 150,000 clones, around nine tenths of them appearing once. The sample taken for sequencing was peripheral blood. The source of these receptors is an elderly woman with acute or convalescent COVID-19. CDR3s include the opening cysteine and the closing phenylalanine or tryptophan. A D gene is named only where the DNA matches it firmly. Expanded clones are given a class, and other clones once, few, many or no size at all.

v_gene: TRBV25-1; d_gene: -; len: 15; abundance: -; j_gene: TRBJ1-3; CDR3aa: CASSESSHSGNTIYF; CDR3nt: TGTGCCAGCAGTGAATCTAGTCACTCTGGAAACACCATATATTTT
v_gene: TRBV6-6; d_gene: -; len: 14; abundance: -; j_gene: TRBJ2-6; CDR3aa: CASRTGSGANVLTF; CDR3nt: TGTGCCAGCAGGACAGGCTCTGGGGCCAACGTCCTGACTTTC
v_gene: TRBV6-5; d_gene: TRBD2; len: 14; abundance: -; j_gene: TRBJ2-2; CDR3aa: CATQEREGVGELFF; CDR3nt: TGTGCCACGCAAGAGCGGGAGGGGGTCGGGGAGCTGTTTTTT
v_gene: TRBV9; d_gene: TRBD2; len: 16; abundance: -; j_gene: TRBJ2-5; CDR3aa: CASSVGPSGSGETQYF; CDR3nt: TGTGCCAGCAGCGTAGGCCCTAGCGGGAGCGGAGAGACCCAGTACTTC
v_gene: TRBV3-1/TRBV3-2; d_gene: -; len: 17; abundance: -; j_gene: TRBJ1-2; CDR3aa: CASSQEGYVGQRWGYTF; CDR3nt: TGTGCCAGCAGCCAAGAAGGATATGTCGGACAGAGGTGGGGCTACACCTTC
v_gene: TRBV11-2; d_gene: TRBD2; len: 15; abundance: -; j_gene: TRBJ2-3; CDR3aa: CASSFGAGGGDTQYF; CDR3nt: TGTGCCAGCAGCTTTGGAGCGGGAGGCGGGGATACGCAGTATTTT
v_gene: TRBV5-4; d_gene: -; len: 15; abundance: -; j_gene: TRBJ2-3; CDR3aa: CASSLGTHSTDTQYF; CDR3nt: TGTGCCAGCAGCTTGGGTACTCATAGCACAGATACGCAGTATTTT
v_gene: TRBV12-3/TRBV12-4; d_gene: -; len: 13; abundance: -; j_gene: TRBJ2-3; CDR3aa: CASSPSQGSTQYF; CDR3nt: TGTGCCAGCAGTCCGAGCCAGGGAAGTACGCAGTATTTT
v_gene: TRBV5-1; d_gene: TRBD2; len: 16; abundance: few; j_gene: TRBJ2-3; CDR3aa: CASSLDAGGGTDTQYF; CDR3nt: TGCGCCAGCAGCTTGGATGCGGGGGGTGGCACAGATACGCAGTATTTT
v_gene: TRBV7-2; d_gene: -; len: 15; abundance: once; j_gene: TRBJ2-3; CDR3aa: CASSAGVREADTQYF; CDR3nt: TGTGCCAGCAGCGCCGGGGTTAGGGAGGCAGATACGCAGTATTTT
v_gene: TRBV3-1/TRBV3-2; d_gene: -; len: 14; abundance: -; j_gene: TRBJ2-7; CDR3aa: CASSPRGGADEQYF; CDR3nt: TGTGCCAGCAGCCCCCGAGGGGGGGCGGACGAGCAGTACTTC
v_gene: TRBV3-1/TRBV3-2; d_gene: TRBD1; len: 12; abundance: -; j_gene: TRBJ1-2; CDR3aa: CASSDRGSGYTF; CDR3nt: TGTGCCAGCAGCGACAGGGGCTCCGGCTACACCTTC
v_gene: TRBV16; d_gene: -; len: 16; abundance: -; j_gene: TRBJ1-1; CDR3aa: CASSQSIGDSNTEAFF; CDR3nt: TGTGCCAGCAGCCAATCGATCGGGGATTCGAACACTGAAGCTTTCTTT
v_gene: TRBV15; d_gene: TRBD2; len: 15; abundance: -; j_gene: TRBJ2-1; CDR3aa: CATSRGLAENNEQFF; CDR3nt: TGTGCCACCAGCAGAGGACTAGCGGAGAACAATGAGCAGTTCTTC
v_gene: TRBV19; d_gene: -; len: 14; abundance: -; j_gene: TRBJ2-5; CDR3aa: CASSIQGGRETQYF; CDR3nt: TGTGCCAGTAGTATACAGGGCGGAAGGGAGACCCAGTACTTC
v_gene: TRBV19; d_gene: -; len: 14; abundance: -; j_gene: TRBJ1-2; CDR3aa: CASSIGGDLRGYTF; CDR3nt: TGTGCCAGTAGTATAGGCGGGGATCTTCGAGGCTACACCTTC
v_gene: TRBV7-9; d_gene: -; len: 14; abundance: -; j_gene: TRBJ2-1; CDR3aa: CASSLPGIVNEQFF; CDR3nt: TGTGCCAGCAGCTTACCAGGGATTGTAAATGAGCAGTTCTTC
v_gene: TRBV6-5; d_gene: TRBD2; len: 16; abundance: -; j_gene: TRBJ2-3; CDR3aa: CASSYFGGRDTDTQYF; CDR3nt: TGTGCCAGCAGTTACTTCGGCGGGAGGGACACAGATACGCAGTATTTT
v_gene: TRBV25-1; d_gene: TRBD1; len: 12; abundance: -; j_gene: TRBJ1-1; CDR3aa: CASRFGQGAAFF; CDR3nt: TGTGCCAGCAGATTTGGACAGGGGGCGGCTTTCTTT
v_gene: TRBV3-1/TRBV3-2; d_gene: TRBD1; len: 13; abundance: -; j_gene: TRBJ1-2; CDR3aa: CASSRSDRDGYTF; CDR3nt: TGTGCCAGCAGCCGATCGGACAGGGATGGCTACACCTTC
v_gene: TRBV6-5; d_gene: TRBD1; len: 14; abundance: -; j_gene: TRBJ1-1; CDR3aa: CASSRPGQTIEAFF; CDR3nt: TGTGCCAGCAGTCGGCCGGGACAGACTATTGAAGCTTTCTTT
v_gene: TRBV11-2; d_gene: TRBD1; len: 16; abundance: -; j_gene: TRBJ2-5; CDR3aa: CASSVLTGGRQETQYF; CDR3nt: TGTGCCAGCAGCGTATTGACAGGGGGGAGGCAAGAGACCCAGTACTTC